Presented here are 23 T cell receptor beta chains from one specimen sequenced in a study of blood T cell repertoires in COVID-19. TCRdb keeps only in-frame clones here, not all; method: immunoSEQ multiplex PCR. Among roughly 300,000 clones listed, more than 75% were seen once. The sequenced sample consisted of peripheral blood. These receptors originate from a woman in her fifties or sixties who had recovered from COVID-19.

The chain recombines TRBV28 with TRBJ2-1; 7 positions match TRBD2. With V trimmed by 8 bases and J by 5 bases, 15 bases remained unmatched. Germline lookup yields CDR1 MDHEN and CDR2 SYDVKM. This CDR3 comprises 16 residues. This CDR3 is CASDPSPSGVNNEQFF. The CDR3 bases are TGTGCCAGCGATCCCTCCCCTAGCGGAGTTAACAATGAGCAGTTCTTC.

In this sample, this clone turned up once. CDR3 nucleotide sequence: TGTGCCAGCAGTGCGGGACAGGGGTTCGGGACCCAGTACTTC. Amino acids: CASSAGQGFGTQYF. The chain links TRBV27 to TRBJ2-5, with 10 bases aligning to TRBD1. The CDR3 has 14 residues. Trimming cost V 5 bases and J 7 bases; bases outside gene matches: 7. CDR1 MNHEY and CDR2 SMNVEV come from the germline V gene (reference sequence).

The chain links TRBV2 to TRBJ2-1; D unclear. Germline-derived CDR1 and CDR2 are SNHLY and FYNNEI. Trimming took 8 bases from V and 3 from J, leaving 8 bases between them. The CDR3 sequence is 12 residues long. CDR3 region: CASLSSYNEQFF. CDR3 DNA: TGTGCCAGCTTGTCCAGCTACAATGAGCAGTTCTTC.

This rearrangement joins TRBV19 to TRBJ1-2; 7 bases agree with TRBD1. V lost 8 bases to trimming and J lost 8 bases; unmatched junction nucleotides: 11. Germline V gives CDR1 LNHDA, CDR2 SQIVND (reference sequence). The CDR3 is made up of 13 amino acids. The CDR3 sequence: CASGQEVITGYTF. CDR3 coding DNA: TGTGCCAGTGGACAGGAGGTTATTACGGGCTACACCTTC.

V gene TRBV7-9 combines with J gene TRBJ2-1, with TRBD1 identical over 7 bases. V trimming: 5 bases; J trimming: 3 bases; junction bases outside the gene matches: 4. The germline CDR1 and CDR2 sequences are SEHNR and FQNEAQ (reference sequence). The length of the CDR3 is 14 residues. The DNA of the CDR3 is TGTGCCAGCAGCCTCCGGGACAGCTACAATGAGCAGTTCTTC. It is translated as CASSLRDSYNEQFF.

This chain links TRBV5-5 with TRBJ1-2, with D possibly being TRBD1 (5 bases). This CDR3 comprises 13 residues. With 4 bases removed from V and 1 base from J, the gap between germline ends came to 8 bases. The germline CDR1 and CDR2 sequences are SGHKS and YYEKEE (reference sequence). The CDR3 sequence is CASSLQGNYGYTF. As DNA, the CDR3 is TGTGCCAGCAGCCTCCAGGGTAACTATGGCTACACCTTC.

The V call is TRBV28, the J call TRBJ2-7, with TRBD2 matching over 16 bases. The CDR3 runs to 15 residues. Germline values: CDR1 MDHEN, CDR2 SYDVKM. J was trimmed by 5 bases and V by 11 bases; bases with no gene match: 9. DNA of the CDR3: TGTGCCTGCGTGGGGACTAGCGGGAGGGCCGACGAGCAGTACTTC. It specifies CACVGTSGRADEQYF.

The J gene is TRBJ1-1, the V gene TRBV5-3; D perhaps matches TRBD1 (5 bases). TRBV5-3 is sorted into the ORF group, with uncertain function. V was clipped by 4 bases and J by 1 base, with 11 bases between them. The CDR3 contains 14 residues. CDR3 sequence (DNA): TGTGCCAGAAGCGGGGGACTCCAGAACACTGAAGCTTTCTTT. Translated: CARSGGLQNTEAFF.

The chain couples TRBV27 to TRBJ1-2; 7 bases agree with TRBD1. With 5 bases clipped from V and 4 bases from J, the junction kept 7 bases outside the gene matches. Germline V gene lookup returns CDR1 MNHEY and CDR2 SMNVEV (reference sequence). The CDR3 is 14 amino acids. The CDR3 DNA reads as TGTGCCAGCAGTCGACTGGACAGGTTCTATGGCTACACCTTC. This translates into CASSRLDRFYGYTF.

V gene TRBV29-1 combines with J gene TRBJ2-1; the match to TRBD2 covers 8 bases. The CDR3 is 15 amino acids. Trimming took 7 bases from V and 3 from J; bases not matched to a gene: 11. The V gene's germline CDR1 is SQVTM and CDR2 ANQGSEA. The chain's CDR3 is CSAGQELAVYNEQFF. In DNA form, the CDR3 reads TGCAGCGCCGGCCAGGAACTAGCGGTCTACAATGAGCAGTTCTTC.

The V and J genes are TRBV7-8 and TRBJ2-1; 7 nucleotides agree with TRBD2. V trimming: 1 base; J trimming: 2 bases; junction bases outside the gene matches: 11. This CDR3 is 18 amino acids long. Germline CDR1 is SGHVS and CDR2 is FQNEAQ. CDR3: CASSLVRGRGRPYNEQFF. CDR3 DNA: TGTGCCAGCAGCTTAGTACGGGGGAGGGGAAGACCCTACAATGAGCAGTTCTTC.

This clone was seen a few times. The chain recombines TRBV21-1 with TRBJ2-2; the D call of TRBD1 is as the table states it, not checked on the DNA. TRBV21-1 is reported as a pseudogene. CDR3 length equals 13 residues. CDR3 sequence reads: CIRDRANTGELFF. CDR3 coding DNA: TGTATCCGGGACAGGGCGAACACCGGGGAGCTGTTTTTT.

CDR3 loop: CASSQAFSWGGNPNNEQFF. CDR3 DNA sequence: TGTGCCAGCAGCCAAGCCTTCTCTTGGGGGGGGAACCCCAACAATGAGCAGTTCTTC. The chain has TRBV14 and TRBJ2-1; TRBD2 aligns across 7 bases. There are 19 residues in the CDR3. The germline V gene has CDR1 SGHDN and CDR2 FVKESK. Germline trimming cut 1 base from V and 5 bases from J; bases unmatched to any gene: 17.

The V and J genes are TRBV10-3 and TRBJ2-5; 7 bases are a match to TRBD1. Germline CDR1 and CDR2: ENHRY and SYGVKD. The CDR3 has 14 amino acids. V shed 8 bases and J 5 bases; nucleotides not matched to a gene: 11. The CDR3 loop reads CAISREPRGETQYF. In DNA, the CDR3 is TGTGCCATCTCCCGCGAACCCAGGGGGGAGACCCAGTACTTC.

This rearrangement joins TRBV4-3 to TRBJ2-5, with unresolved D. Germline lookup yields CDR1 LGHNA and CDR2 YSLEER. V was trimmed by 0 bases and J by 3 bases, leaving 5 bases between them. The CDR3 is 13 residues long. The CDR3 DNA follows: TGCGCCAGCAGCCAAGATACGGAAGAGACCCAGTACTTC. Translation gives CASSQDTEETQYF.

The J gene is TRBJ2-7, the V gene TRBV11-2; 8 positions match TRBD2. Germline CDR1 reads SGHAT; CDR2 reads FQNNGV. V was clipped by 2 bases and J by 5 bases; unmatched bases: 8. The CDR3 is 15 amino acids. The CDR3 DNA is TGTGCCAGCAGCTTATCGGGGGGGCCAGTTGACGAGCAGTACTTC. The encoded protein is CASSLSGGPVDEQYF.

The chain's CDR3 is CAIRTDRGAYEQYF. The CDR3 bases are TGTGCCATCAGAACCGACAGGGGGGCCTACGAGCAGTACTTC. V is TRBV10-3 and J is TRBJ2-7; 9 positions agree with TRBD1. The CDR3 has 14 residues. Germline-derived CDR1 and CDR2 are ENHRY and SYGVKD. V shed 6 bases and J 2 bases; nucleotides not matched to a gene: 5.

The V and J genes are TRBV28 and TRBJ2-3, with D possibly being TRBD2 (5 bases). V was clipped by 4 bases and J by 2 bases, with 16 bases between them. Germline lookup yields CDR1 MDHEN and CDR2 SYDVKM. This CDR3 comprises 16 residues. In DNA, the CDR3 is TGTGCCAGCAGTTCCGTGAGGGTGGATCTCACAGATACGCAGTATTTT. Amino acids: CASSSVRVDLTDTQYF.

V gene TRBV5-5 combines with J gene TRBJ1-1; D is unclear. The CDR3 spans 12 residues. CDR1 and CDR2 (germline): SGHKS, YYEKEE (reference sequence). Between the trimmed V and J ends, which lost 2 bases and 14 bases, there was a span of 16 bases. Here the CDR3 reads CASSFHRVSPFF. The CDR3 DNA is TGTGCCAGCAGCTTTCATCGGGTCAGCCCCTTCTTT.

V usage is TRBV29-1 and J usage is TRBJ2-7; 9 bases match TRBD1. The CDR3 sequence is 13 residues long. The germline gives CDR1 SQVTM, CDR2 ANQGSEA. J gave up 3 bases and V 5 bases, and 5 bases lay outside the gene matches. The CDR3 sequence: CSVSNRGLYEQYF. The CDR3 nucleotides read TGCAGCGTTTCGAACAGGGGGCTCTACGAGCAGTACTTC.

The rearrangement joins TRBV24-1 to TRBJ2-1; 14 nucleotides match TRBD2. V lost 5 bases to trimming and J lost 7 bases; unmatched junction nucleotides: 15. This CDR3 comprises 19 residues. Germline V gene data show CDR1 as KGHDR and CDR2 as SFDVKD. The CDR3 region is CATSAKPGTSGSKGNEQFF. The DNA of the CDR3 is TGTGCCACCAGTGCCAAACCCGGGACTAGCGGGAGTAAGGGTAATGAGCAGTTCTTC.

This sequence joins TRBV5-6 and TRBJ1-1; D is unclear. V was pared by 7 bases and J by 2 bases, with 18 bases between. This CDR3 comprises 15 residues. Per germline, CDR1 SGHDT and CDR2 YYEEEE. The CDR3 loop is CASAPQRGSNTEAFF. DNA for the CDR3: TGTGCCAGCGCTCCACAGAGAGGGAGTAACACTGAAGCTTTCTTT.

CDR3 residues: CATSRTRGKQGFAEAFF. CDR3 nucleotides: TGTGCCACCAGCAGGACGCGGGGGAAGCAGGGGTTCGCTGAAGCTTTCTTT. The chain employs TRBV15 and TRBJ1-1, with D possibly being TRBD1 (6 bases). From germline, CDR1 is LNHNV and CDR2 YYDKDF (reference sequence). The CDR3 runs to 17 residues. V lost 3 bases, J lost 6 bases, and 23 bases lay in between.